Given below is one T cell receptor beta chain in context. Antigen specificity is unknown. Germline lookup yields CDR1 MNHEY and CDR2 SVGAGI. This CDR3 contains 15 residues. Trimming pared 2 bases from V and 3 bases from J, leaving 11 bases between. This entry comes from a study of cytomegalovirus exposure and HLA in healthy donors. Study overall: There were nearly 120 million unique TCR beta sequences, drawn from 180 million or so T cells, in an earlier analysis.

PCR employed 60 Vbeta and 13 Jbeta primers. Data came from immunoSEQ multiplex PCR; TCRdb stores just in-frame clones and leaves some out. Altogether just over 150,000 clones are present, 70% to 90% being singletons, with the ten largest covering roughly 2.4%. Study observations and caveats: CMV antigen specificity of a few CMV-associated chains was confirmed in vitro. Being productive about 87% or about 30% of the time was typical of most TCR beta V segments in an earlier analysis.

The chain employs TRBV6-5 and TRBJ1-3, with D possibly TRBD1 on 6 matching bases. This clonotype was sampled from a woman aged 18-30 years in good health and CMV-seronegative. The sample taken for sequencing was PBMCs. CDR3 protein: CASSYGGARGNTIYF. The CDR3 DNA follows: TGTGCCAGCAGTTACGGGGGGGCGCGTGGAAACACCATATATTTT.